One and the same sample provided the 28 T cell receptor beta chains below, sequenced in a study of control samples from healthy donors and cancer patients. Profiled with immunoSEQ multiplex PCR; TCRdb holds only in-frame clones, not every one. Of 130,000 or so clones listed, just under 90% are singletons. The sequenced material came from PBMCs. The receptors originated from a man in his forties or fifties with head and neck cancer.

The V gene is TRBV28, the J gene TRBJ2-5, with D perhaps TRBD2 (7 bases). Trimming left V 6 bases short and J 5 bases short, with 10 bases between. CDR3 size: 12 residues. Germline CDR1 reads MDHEN; CDR2 reads SYDVKM. CDR3 residues: CASRGGGETQYF. CDR3 coding DNA: TGTGCCAGCAGAGGGGGAGGGGAGACCCAGTACTTC.

J is TRBJ2-2 and V is TRBV7-9; a possible D gene is TRBD1 (5 bases). CDR3 length: 12 residues. Germline V gene sequence: CDR1 SEHNR, CDR2 FQNEAQ (reference sequence). The CDR3 nucleotides read TGTGGGATAGGACAGAACACCGGGGAGCTGTTTTTT. This sequence encodes CGIGQNTGELFF. Full variable domain (remainder filled in from reference TRBV7-9 and TRBJ2-2): DTGVSQNPRHKITKRGQNVTFRCDPISEHNRLYWYRQTLGQGPEFLTYFQNEAQLEKSRLLSDRFSAERPKGSFSTLEIQRTEQGDSAMYLCGIGQNTGELFFGEGSRLTVL.

This clone was picked up one time. The J gene is TRBJ1-1, the V gene TRBV7-9; D uncertain. This CDR3 contains 14 residues. The germline V gene has CDR1 SEHNR and CDR2 FQNEAQ (reference sequence). V was shortened by 1 base and J by 1 base, with 7 bases between the two germline ends. CDR3 sequence: CASSLEQKNTEAFF. CDR3 DNA sequence: TGTGCCAGCAGCTTAGAGCAGAAGAACACTGAAGCTTTCTTT.

This clone was found once. This chain links TRBV7-2 with TRBJ2-3; D may be TRBD2 (6 bases). CDR1 is SGHTA and CDR2 is FQGNSA in the germline V gene. This CDR3 contains 17 residues. V lost 5 bases and J 0 bases, leaving 18 bases between the germline ends. The CDR3 DNA reads as TGTGCCAGCAGCCCTGTCACTAGCAGCCCTAGCACAGATACGCAGTATTTT. The encoded protein is CASSPVTSSPSTDTQYF. The complete variable domain, with remaining parts taken from reference TRBV7-2 and TRBJ2-3, reads GAGVSQSPSNKVTEKGKDVELRCDPISGHTALYWYRQSLGQGLEFLIYFQGNSAPDKSGLPSDRFSAERTGGSVSTLTIQRTQQEDSAVYLCASSPVTSSPSTDTQYFGPGTRLTVL.

The V gene is TRBV21-1, the J gene TRBJ2-4; the table names TRBD1, a call not compared with the DNA. TRBV21-1 is deemed a pseudogene. This CDR3 contains 16 residues. The CDR3 loop reads CASSITQQLAKNIQYF. In nucleotides, the CDR3 is TGTGCCAGCAGCATCACCCAACAGCTAGCCAAAAACATTCAGTACTTC.

The genes are TRBV7-6 and TRBJ2-1; weak D call: TRBD1 (5 bases). CDR1 is SGHVS and CDR2 is FNYEAQ in the germline V gene. CDR3 length: 15 residues. Trimming removed 5 bases from V and 10 bases from J, with 21 bases in between. DNA of the CDR3: TGTGCCAGCAGCGTTACCCAGGGCGTTCTAGAGGAGCAGTTCTTC. Its translation: CASSVTQGVLEEQFF.

The rearrangement links TRBV18 to TRBJ1-5; D gene uncertain. CDR3 length: 15 residues. The V gene lost 3 bases and the J gene lost 1 base, with 10 bases spanning the gap. Germline-derived CDR1 and CDR2 are KGHSH and LQKENI. The CDR3 sequence: CASSPPGRSNQPQHF. In nucleotides, the CDR3 is TGTGCCAGCTCACCCCCGGGCAGAAGCAATCAGCCCCAGCATTTT.

The V and J genes are TRBV30 and TRBJ2-1, with 9 bases fitting TRBD2. The CDR3 sequence is 17 residues long. The V and J ends lost 4 bases and 4 bases, in that order; junction bases with no gene match: 14. Germline values: CDR1 GTSNPN, CDR2 SVGIG (reference sequence). The CDR3 is CAWIPGASGVLYNEQFF. The CDR3 coding sequence is TGTGCCTGGATACCGGGGGCTAGCGGGGTTCTTTACAATGAGCAGTTCTTC.

The chain combines TRBV27 with TRBJ1-2; 9 bases match TRBD1. CDR3 length equals 12 residues. The J segment lost 7 bases and the V segment lost 6 bases, leaving 3 bases of the junction unmatched. The V gene's germline CDR1 is MNHEY and CDR2 SMNVEV (reference sequence). The CDR3 DNA is TGTGCCAGCAGACAGGGGGCGGTTGGCTACACCTTC. Amino acids: CASRQGAVGYTF.

This chain joins TRBV2 and TRBJ2-7; no reliable D call. The V and J ends lost 9 bases and 3 bases respectively, with 15 bases between them. Germline CDR1 is SNHLY and CDR2 is FYNNEI. This CDR3 spans 13 amino acids. CDR3 DNA: TGTGCCAGGAAAAGGCCTGACAACTACGAGCAGTACTTC. Translating it yields CARKRPDNYEQYF.

The genes are TRBV19 and TRBJ1-2; D is undetermined. This CDR3 is built from 15 residues. The V and J ends lost 7 bases and 4 bases respectively, with 19 bases between them. The germline gives CDR1 LNHDA, CDR2 SQIVND (reference sequence). The CDR3 sequence: CASTSKDTEVYGYTF. DNA of the CDR3: TGTGCCAGTACCTCGAAAGATACAGAGGTCTATGGCTACACCTTC. Full variable domain (remainder filled in from reference TRBV19 and TRBJ1-2): DGGITQSPKYLFRKEGQNVTLSCEQNLNHDAMYWYRQDPGQGLRLIYYSQIVNDFQKGDIAEGYSVSREKKESFPLTVTSAQKNPTAFYLCASTSKDTEVYGYTFGSGTRLTVV.

This chain connects TRBV4-2 to TRBJ1-2; D possibly corresponds to TRBD1 (5 bases). Germline assignment: CDR1 LGHNA and CDR2 YNFKEQ. The CDR3 spans 15 residues. V lost 0 bases to trimming and J lost 3 bases, with 11 bases between them. The CDR3 spells CASSQDALRDYGYTF. CDR3 sequence (DNA): TGTGCCAGCAGCCAAGATGCCCTCAGGGACTATGGCTACACCTTC.

V and J are TRBV5-1 and TRBJ2-3; D uncertain. Germline values: CDR1 SGHRS, CDR2 YFSETQ. The CDR3 is 14 amino acids. V lost 5 bases to trimming and J lost 4 bases, with 14 bases between them. CDR3 DNA sequence: TGCGCCAGCAGTAACCCGTCTCGGGCAGATACGCAGTATTTT. Translating it yields CASSNPSRADTQYF.

The V and J genes are TRBV3-1 (or the pseudogene TRBV3-2) and TRBJ2-7; D not certain. Trimming shortened V by 1 base and J by 3 bases, and 7 bases separated the two germline ends. The CDR3 contains 13 residues. Germline CDR1 LGHDT, CDR2 YNNKEL (reference sequence). The CDR3 region has the DNA TGTGCCAGCAGCCAAGGTTCTTACTACGAGCAGTACTTC. It encodes CASSQGSYYEQYF.

The rearrangement joins TRBV6-1 to TRBJ2-2; D possibly uses TRBD1 or TRBD2 (5 bases each). Trimming cost V 1 base and J 9 bases, with 24 bases left between them. The CDR3 totals 18 residues. CDR1 is MNHNS, CDR2 SASEGT, per germline. DNA of the CDR3: TGTGCCAGCAGTGAAGTCGACCTCGGGGCAGACCAAGTTAGGGAGCTGTTTTTT. It specifies CASSEVDLGADQVRELFF.

The chain carries TRBV5-1 and TRBJ1-2; unclear D gene. The CDR3 loop spans 13 amino acids. Trimming cost V 4 bases and J 0 bases, with 7 bases left between them. CDR1 is SGHRS, CDR2 YFSETQ, per germline. The CDR3 nucleotides are TGCGCCAGCAGCGAGAATTCTAACTATGGCTACACCTTC. Its protein product is CASSENSNYGYTF.

The chain links TRBV9 to TRBJ2-5, with D hard to call. Germline CDR1 SGDLS, CDR2 YYNGEE. V lost 3 bases to trimming and J lost 1 base, with 4 bases between them. The CDR3 runs 12 residues. The CDR3 is CASSDSQETQYF. The CDR3 DNA reads TGTGCCAGCAGCGACAGCCAAGAGACCCAGTACTTC.

The chain has TRBV30 and TRBJ2-2, with D perhaps TRBD1 (6 bases). Trimming stripped 1 base from V and 0 bases from J, with 9 bases between. Looked up from germline, CDR1 is GTSNPN and CDR2 is SVGIG (reference sequence). This CDR3 region has 15 residues. In nucleotides, the CDR3 is TGTGCCTGGAGTGCGGGACAAACGAACACCGGGGAGCTGTTTTTT. Amino acid sequence: CAWSAGQTNTGELFF. Drawing the rest from reference TRBV30 and TRBJ2-2, the complete variable domain is SQTIHQWPATLVQPVGSPLSLECTVEGTSNPNLYWYRQAAGRGLQLLFYSVGIGQISSEVPQNLSASRPQDRQFILSSKKLLLSDSGFYLCAWSAGQTNTGELFFGEGSRLTVL.

This clone has just one count. The chain uses TRBV2 and TRBJ2-1; the D gene could be TRBD1 or TRBD2 (5 bases each). The V gene's germline CDR1 is SNHLY and CDR2 FYNNEI. With 6 bases removed from V and 7 bases from J, the gap between germline ends came to 10 bases. The CDR3 covers 12 residues. CDR3 nucleotides: TGTGCCAGCAGGGGGGATCCGAATGAGCAGTTCTTC. Encoded protein: CASRGDPNEQFF.

The CDR3: CASSPAKISRGYNEQFF. The CDR3 bases are TGTGCCAGCAGTCCAGCCAAGATCTCGCGGGGTTACAATGAGCAGTTCTTC. V is TRBV3-1 (or the pseudogene TRBV3-2) and J is TRBJ2-1; possible D gene TRBD2, 6 bases. In germline, CDR1 is LGHDT, CDR2 YNNKEL (reference sequence). This CDR3 comprises 17 residues. V shed 6 bases and J shed 4 bases, with 22 bases lying between them.

The gene calls are TRBV30 and TRBJ1-5; D not certain. The germline CDR1 and CDR2 sequences are GTSNPN and SVGIG (reference sequence). V lost 2 bases and J lost 7, with 9 bases in between. CDR3 size: 12 residues. The CDR3 spells CAWSRESQPQHF. CDR3 DNA: TGTGCCTGGAGTAGGGAGTCCCAGCCCCAGCATTTT. The full variable domain, in which reference TRBV30 and TRBJ1-5 provide the parts outside the CDR3, is SQTIHQWPATLVQPVGSPLSLECTVEGTSNPNLYWYRQAAGRGLQLLFYSVGIGQISSEVPQNLSASRPQDRQFILSSKKLLLSDSGFYLCAWSRESQPQHFGDGTRLSIL.

J is TRBJ2-6 and V is TRBV5-1; TRBD1 aligns across 12 bases. From germline, CDR1 is SGHRS and CDR2 YFSETQ. The CDR3 is 17 amino acids. Losses at the gene ends were 3 bases for V and 3 bases for J; bases not matched to a gene: 4. The CDR3 reads CASSSGQGALGANVLTF. The CDR3 DNA is TGCGCCAGCAGCTCGGGACAGGGGGCGCTTGGGGCCAACGTCCTGACTTTC.

This rearrangement joins TRBV15 to TRBJ1-2, with 9 bases aligning to TRBD1. J lost 4 bases, V lost 10 bases, and 7 bases had no gene match. CDR3 length: 13 residues. Germline V gives CDR1 LNHNV, CDR2 YYDKDF (reference sequence). CDR3 protein: CASRTGVGYGYTF. The CDR3 coding sequence is TGTGCCAGTAGGACAGGGGTTGGCTATGGCTACACCTTC.

The chain employs TRBV6-2 or TRBV6-3 and TRBJ2-7, with a possible D match to TRBD1 (5 bases). Germline values: CDR1 MNHEY, CDR2 SVGEGT. V lost 0 bases to trimming and J lost 2 bases, with 11 bases between them. The CDR3 is made up of 15 amino acids. The CDR3 DNA sequence: TGTGCCAGCAGTTACTCGATTAGACAGACCTACGAGCAGTACTTC. Its translation is CASSYSIRQTYEQYF.

This chain uses TRBV19 with TRBJ2-7, with D maybe TRBD2 (5 bases). Trimming stripped 6 bases from V and 6 bases from J, with 12 bases between. Germline V gene data show CDR1 as LNHDA and CDR2 as SQIVND (reference sequence). The CDR3 spans 12 residues. The CDR3: CASRTHRGEQYF. CDR3 nucleotide sequence: TGTGCCAGTAGGACCCATCGGGGCGAGCAGTACTTC.

The chain employs TRBV5-4 and TRBJ1-5, with TRBD1 matching over 11 bases. With V trimmed by 4 bases and J by 3 bases, 3 bases remained unmatched. In germline, CDR1 is SGHNT, CDR2 YYREEE (reference sequence). This CDR3 region has 15 residues. The CDR3 DNA reads as TGTGCCAGCAGCAGGGACAGGGGGTTCAATCAGCCCCAGCATTTT. Translation: CASSRDRGFNQPQHF.

The chain uses TRBV18 and TRBJ1-2, with D perhaps TRBD1 (5 bases). The CDR3 extends over 13 amino acids. V lost 3 bases and J lost 8, with 13 bases in between. Germline values: CDR1 KGHSH, CDR2 LQKENI. The CDR3 nucleotides read TGTGCCAGCTCACCCCCGGTGGGGGACGGCTACACCTTC. Translation: CASSPPVGDGYTF. The full variable domain, with the rest looked up from reference TRBV18 and TRBJ1-2, is NAGVMQNPRHLVRRRGQEARLRCSPMKGHSHVYWYRQLPEEGLKFMVYLQKENIIDESGMPKERFSAEFPKEGPSILRIQQVVRGDSAAYFCASSPPVGDGYTFGSGTRLTVV.

The chain is built from TRBV7-9 and TRBJ1-4, with 8 bases matching TRBD1. CDR3 length equals 16 residues. Trimming took 3 bases from V and 7 from J; bases not matched to a gene: 10. CDR1 is SEHNR, CDR2 FQNEAQ, per germline (reference sequence). CDR3 in DNA: TGTGCCAGCAGCTTCCCTCAGGGGGCGCTGATTGAAAAACTGTTTTTT. It codes for CASSFPQGALIEKLFF.